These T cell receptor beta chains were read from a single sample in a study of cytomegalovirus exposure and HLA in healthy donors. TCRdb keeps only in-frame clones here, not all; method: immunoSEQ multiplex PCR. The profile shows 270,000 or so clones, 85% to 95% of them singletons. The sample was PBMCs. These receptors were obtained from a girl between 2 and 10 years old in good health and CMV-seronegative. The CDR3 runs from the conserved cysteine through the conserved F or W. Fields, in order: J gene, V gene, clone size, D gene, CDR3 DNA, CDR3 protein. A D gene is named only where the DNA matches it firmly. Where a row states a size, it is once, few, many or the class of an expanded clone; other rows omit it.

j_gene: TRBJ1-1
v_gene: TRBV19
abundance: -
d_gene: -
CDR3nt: TGTGCCACCATCCCCCAGGCAGCGAACACTGAAGCTTTCTTT
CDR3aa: CATIPQAANTEAFF

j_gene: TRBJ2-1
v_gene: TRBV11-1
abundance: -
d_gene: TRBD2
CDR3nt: TGTGCCAGCACGGGACTAGCGGGAGGGCTGAGCTCCTACAATGAGCAGTTCTTC
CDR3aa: CASTGLAGGLSSYNEQFF

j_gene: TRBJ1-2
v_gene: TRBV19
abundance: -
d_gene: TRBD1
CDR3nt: TGTGCCAGTAGAAAGGGACAGGGGATCGATGGCTACACCTTC
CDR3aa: CASRKGQGIDGYTF

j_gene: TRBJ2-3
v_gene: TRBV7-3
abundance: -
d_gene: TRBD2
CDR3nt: TGTGCCAGCAGCGGACTAGCGGGGGGACTCACAGATACGCAGTATTTT
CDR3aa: CASSGLAGGLTDTQYF

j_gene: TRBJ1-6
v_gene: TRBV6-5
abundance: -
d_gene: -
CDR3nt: TGTGCCAGCAGAGGGAGGATGGATTCACCCCTCCACTTT
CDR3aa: CASRGRMDSPLHF

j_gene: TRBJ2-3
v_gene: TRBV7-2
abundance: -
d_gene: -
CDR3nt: TGTGCCAGCAGCTTCGGAACAGGGCGCACAGATACGCAGTATTTT
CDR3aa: CASSFGTGRTDTQYF

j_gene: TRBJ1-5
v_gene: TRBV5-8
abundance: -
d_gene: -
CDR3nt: TGTGCCAGCAGCTTTTTTGTTAGTAGCAATCAGCCCCAGCATTTT
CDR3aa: CASSFFVSSNQPQHF

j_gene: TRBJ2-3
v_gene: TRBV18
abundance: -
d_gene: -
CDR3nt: TGTGCCAGCTCACCACAGGACTCAGCGACGCAGTATTTT
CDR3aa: CASSPQDSATQYF

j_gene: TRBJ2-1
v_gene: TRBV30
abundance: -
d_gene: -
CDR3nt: TGTGCCTGGAGTGTCAGACTATACAATGAGCAGTTCTTC
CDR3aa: CAWSVRLYNEQFF

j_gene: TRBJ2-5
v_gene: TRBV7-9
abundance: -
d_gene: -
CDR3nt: TGTGCCAGCAGCGCCGCCCGTAGCCAAGAGACCCAGTACTTC
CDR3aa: CASSAARSQETQYF

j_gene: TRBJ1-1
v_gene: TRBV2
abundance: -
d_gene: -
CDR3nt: TGTGCCAGCAGTGAGATCGGTGATTACACTGAAGCTTTCTTT
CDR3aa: CASSEIGDYTEAFF

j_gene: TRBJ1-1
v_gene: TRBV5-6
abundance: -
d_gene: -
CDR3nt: TGTGCCAGCAGCAAGGGACTACCGAACACTGAAGCTTTCTTT
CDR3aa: CASSKGLPNTEAFF

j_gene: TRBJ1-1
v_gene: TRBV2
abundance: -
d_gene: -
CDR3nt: TGTGCCAGCAGTGAACCAGGGATCGGGAGAGACACTGAAGCTTTCTTT
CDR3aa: CASSEPGIGRDTEAFF

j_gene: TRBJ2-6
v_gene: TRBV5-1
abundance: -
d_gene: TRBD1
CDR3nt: TGCGCCAGCAGCTTGGGGGACAGCCTTAGGGCCAACGTCCTGACTTTC
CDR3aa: CASSLGDSLRANVLTF

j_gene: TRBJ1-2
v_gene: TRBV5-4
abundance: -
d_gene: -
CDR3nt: TGTGCCAGCAGCTTTGTTAGTCGGGACACCTATGGCTACACCTTC
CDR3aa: CASSFVSRDTYGYTF

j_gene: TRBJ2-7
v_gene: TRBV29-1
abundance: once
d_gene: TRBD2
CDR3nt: TGCAGCGTTGTACCCGGGACTAGCGGGAGAAGCCCCTACGAGCAGTACTTC
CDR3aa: CSVVPGTSGRSPYEQYF

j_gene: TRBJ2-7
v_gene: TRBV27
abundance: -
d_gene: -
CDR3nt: TGTGCCAGCAGTTCCACAGGGTCCTACGAGCAGTACTTC
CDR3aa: CASSSTGSYEQYF

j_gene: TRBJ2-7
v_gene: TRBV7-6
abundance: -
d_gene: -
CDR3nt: TGTGCCAGCAGCAGATATGGAAGGACAGACTTCTCCTACGAGCAGTACTTC
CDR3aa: CASSRYGRTDFSYEQYF

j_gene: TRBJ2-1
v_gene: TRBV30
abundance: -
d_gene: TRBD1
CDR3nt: TGTGCCTGGAGTACTCAGGGGGCTTTTAATGAGCAGTTCTTC
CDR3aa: CAWSTQGAFNEQFF

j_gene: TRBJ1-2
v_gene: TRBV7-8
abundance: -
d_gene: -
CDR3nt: TGTGCCAGCAGCTTATCGAGGGACATCTACTCCAACTATGGCTACACCTTC
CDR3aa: CASSLSRDIYSNYGYTF

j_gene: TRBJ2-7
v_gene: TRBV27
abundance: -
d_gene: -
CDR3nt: TGTGCCAGCAGTCCAACAGGGTTCCGTTACGAGCAGTACTTC
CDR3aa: CASSPTGFRYEQYF

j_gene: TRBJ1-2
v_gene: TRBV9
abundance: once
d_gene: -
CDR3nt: TGTGCCAGCACCTATTCGACAGCGGGCTATGGCTACACCTTC
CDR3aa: CASTYSTAGYGYTF

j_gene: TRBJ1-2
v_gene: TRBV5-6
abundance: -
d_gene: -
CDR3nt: TGTGCCAGCAGCCGGGGAGGAGGGCCCATTTTTAACTATGGCTACACCTTC
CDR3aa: CASSRGGGPIFNYGYTF

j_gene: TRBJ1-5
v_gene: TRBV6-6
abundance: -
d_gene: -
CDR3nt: TGTGCCAGCAGACAGGGTAATCAGCCCCAGCATTTT
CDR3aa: CASRQGNQPQHF

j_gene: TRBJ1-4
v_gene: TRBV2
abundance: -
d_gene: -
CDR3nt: TGTGCCAGCAGTGAATACAGGAATGAAAAACTGTTTTTT
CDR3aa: CASSEYRNEKLFF

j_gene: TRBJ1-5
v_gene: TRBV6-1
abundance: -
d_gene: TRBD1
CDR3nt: TGTGCCAGCAGGCCACCCGGGACAGCGAATCAGCCCCAGCATTTT
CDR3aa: CASRPPGTANQPQHF

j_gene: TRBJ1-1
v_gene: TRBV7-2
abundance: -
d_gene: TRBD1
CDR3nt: TGTGCCAGCAGCCCGACAGGGATGAACACTGAAGCTTTCTTT
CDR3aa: CASSPTGMNTEAFF

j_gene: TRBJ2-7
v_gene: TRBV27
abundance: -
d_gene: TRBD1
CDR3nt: TGTGCCAGCAGTCCGCCGACAGGGCTGCCCTACGAGCAGTACTTC
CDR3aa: CASSPPTGLPYEQYF

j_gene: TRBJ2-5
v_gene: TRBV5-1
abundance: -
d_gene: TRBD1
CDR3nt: TGCGCCAGCAGCTTGGCGGGACAGGGGGCGCTCCCTCAAGAGACCCAGTACTTC
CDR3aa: CASSLAGQGALPQETQYF

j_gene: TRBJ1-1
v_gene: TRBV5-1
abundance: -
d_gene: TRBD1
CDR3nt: TGCGCCAGCAGCCCCCTGGGACAGATGAACACTGAAGCTTTCTTT
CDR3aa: CASSPLGQMNTEAFF

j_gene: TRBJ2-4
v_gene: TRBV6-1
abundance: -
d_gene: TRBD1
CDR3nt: TGTGCCAGCAGTGCCCCCCAGGGGGCAGCCAAAAACATTCAGTACTTC
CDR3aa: CASSAPQGAAKNIQYF

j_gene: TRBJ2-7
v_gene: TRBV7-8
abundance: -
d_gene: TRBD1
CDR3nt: TGTGCCAGCAGCTTCCCTGAACACCTGGGACAGATGTCCTACGAGCAGTACTTC
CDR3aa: CASSFPEHLGQMSYEQYF

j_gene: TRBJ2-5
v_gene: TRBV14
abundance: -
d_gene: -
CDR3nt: TGTGCCAGCAGCCAAGCTCAGCGGTTCCAAGAGACCCAGTACTTC
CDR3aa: CASSQAQRFQETQYF

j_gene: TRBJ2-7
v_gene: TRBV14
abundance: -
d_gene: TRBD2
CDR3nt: TGTGCCAGCAGCCCGTTCCCTAGCGGGAGGGCCTACGAGCAGTACTTC
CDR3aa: CASSPFPSGRAYEQYF

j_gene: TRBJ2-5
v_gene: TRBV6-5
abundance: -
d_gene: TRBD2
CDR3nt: TGTGCCAGCAGTCGACTAGCGGGGGGAAAGACCCAGTACTTC
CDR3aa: CASSRLAGGKTQYF

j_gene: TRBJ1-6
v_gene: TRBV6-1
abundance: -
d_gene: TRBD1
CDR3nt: TGTGCCGGCAGTGAAGGGGACAGCACACTCTCCTATAATTCACCCCTCCACTTT
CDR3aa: CAGSEGDSTLSYNSPLHF

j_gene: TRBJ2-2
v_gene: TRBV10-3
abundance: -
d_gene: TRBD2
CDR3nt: TGTGCCATCAGTGCCGGCGGGAGCCCTGGGGAGCTGTTTTTT
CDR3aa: CAISAGGSPGELFF

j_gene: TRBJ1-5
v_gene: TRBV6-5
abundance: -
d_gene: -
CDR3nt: TGTGCCAGCAGTTACAGGGGTATCAATCAGCCCCAGCATTTT
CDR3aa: CASSYRGINQPQHF

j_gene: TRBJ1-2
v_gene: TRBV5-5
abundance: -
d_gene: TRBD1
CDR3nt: TGTGCCAGCAGCCCATTAGGGGACAGCTTCACGGCAGAAGGCTACACCTTC
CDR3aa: CASSPLGDSFTAEGYTF

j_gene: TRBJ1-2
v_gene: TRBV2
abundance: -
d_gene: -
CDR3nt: TGTGCCAGCAGTGAGAACAGGAGCTACACCTTC
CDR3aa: CASSENRSYTF

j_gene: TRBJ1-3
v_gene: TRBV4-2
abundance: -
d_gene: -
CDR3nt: TGTGCCAGCAGCCAAGATACACAGAAGGACACCATATATTTT
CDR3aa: CASSQDTQKDTIYF

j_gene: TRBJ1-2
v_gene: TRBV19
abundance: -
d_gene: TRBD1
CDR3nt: TGTGCCAGTAGTATCCTCCCGCTCGACAGGGAAGTTTATGGCTACACCTTC
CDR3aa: CASSILPLDREVYGYTF